This entry concerns a single T cell receptor (beta chain). Its antigen has not been determined. No much larger clonotype is one base removed from it; base qualities were not supplied. Collaborating institutions collected whole blood in K2EDTA tubes following their own protocols. For TCRbeta analysis, collaborators shipped samples as frozen whole blood, isolated PBMCs, or DNA extracted from either of those sample types. TCRbeta CDR3 regions were amplified from genomic DNA by means of the immunoSEQ Assay, a bias-controlled multiplex PCR. The source study handled its data this way. Nucleated cell counts per sample were estimated from amplification of reference gene primers within the assay. To quantify the absolute abundance of each unique TCRbeta CDR3 rearrangement, sequence reads were collapsed and filtered. For each sample, productive Simpson clonality was calculated by taking the square root of Simpson's diversity index across productive rearrangements. Entries here come from immuneACCESS through TCRdb and include only in-frame sequences with V and J called. Some clones fail to appear in such tables; in the studies checked, an unresolved V gene covers under half of the shortfall, and the cause of the remainder is unknown. V and J calls and clone size are copied from that table; D and trimming were computed from the DNA. The sample data list about 110,000 clones, and around 90% of these were observed just once. The top ten hold roughly 2.5% of the sample.

This entry comes from a study of blood T cell repertoires in COVID-19 (dated by TCRdb to 2020 to 2021). Regarding the research as a whole: Samples covering the acute and convalescent phases of COVID-19 were provided by collaborators in the United States, Italy and Spain. HLA class I and class II types, where available, came from metadata supplied by the sample provider rather than from assay-based typing. The material from the prospective study consisted of cDNA or gDNA derived from T cells, B-cell-depleted T cells, or PBMCs. Sample metadata almost always included a de-identified subject ID, COVID-19 status, age in years and sex. Deeply sampled blood TCRbeta repertoires from subjects exposed to, actively infected with, or recovered from COVID-19 were included in the dataset. The repertoires were released in a freely available public database meant as a resource for research on the immune response to SARS-CoV-2. Samples were obtained from the ongoing ImmuneRACE study (first 160 participants) and from 1,200 or so subjects provided by 6 global collaborators. Study-wide conclusions, independent of this receptor: How much clinical and demographic metadata was included differed by source and by participant, and the metadata was provided uncurated.

Trimming costs V 1 base and J 6 bases, and their ends lie 12 bases apart. CDR1 and CDR2 were assigned from the germline V gene (reference sequence) as LGHDT and YNNKEL. The CDR3, cysteine through phenylalanine, is 15 amino acids long. Of all the DNA, just the CDR3 is kept, 45 bases in frame from base 1. Input material: peripheral blood. This clonotype was obtained from a human donor in a cohort sampled during active COVID-19. The chain links TRBV3-1 (or the pseudogene TRBV3-2) with TRBJ2-2, with TRBD1 tentatively as D gene (6 bases match). The CDR3 protein is CASSQVHRESGELFF. The DNA sequence is given as TGTGCCAGCAGCCAAGTCCACAGGGAATCCGGGGAGCTGTTTTTT.